This TCR beta chain was obtained from a study of beta chain features in type 1 diabetes. The overall study: The patient and healthy donor groups were comparable for age, gender and cell yields.

V lost 6 bases to trimming and J lost 2 bases, with 1 base between them. Germline V gene data show CDR1 as MNHNS and CDR2 as SASEGT. The CDR3 consists of 10 residues. Isolated RNA was reverse transcribed in full, so expressed TCRB transcripts were sequenced. Here immunoSEQ multiplex PCR was the method, and the copy in TCRdb shows in-frame clones only, minus some. The data show hundreds of thousands of clones, with around 30% seen just once and almost 0.065% held by the top ten. Whole-study results and caveats: There were fewer insertions and more deletions at the VDJ junctions of type 1 diabetes patients.

As for this clone: Antigen specificity is unknown.

This clonotype was obtained from a man younger than 30 in good health. The V and J genes are TRBV6-1 and TRBJ1-1; D ambiguous. Sequenced: naive CD4+ T cells from blood. CDR3 DNA: TGTGCCAGCAGAAACACTGAAGCTTTCTTT. Protein: CASRNTEAFF.